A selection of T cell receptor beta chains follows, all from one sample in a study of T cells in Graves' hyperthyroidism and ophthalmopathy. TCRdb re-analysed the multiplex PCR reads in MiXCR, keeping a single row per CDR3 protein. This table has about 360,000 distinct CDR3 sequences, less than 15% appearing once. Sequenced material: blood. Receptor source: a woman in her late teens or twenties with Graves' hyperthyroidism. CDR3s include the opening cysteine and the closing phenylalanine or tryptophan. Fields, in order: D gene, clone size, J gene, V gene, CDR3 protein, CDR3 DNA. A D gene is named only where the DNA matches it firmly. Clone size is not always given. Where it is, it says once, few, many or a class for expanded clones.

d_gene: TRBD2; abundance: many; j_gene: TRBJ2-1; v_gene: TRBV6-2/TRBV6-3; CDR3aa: CASPGLAGGSRSYNEQFF; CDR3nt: TGTGCCAGCCCCGGACTAGCGGGAGGCTCCCGCTCCTACAATGAGCAGTTCTTC
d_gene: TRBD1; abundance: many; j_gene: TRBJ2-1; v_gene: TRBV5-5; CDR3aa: CASSTWTGHNEQFF; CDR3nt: TGTGCCAGCAGCACCTGGACAGGGCACAATGAGCAGTTCTTC
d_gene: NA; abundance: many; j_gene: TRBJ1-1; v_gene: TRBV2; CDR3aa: CALQAGLHPEAFF; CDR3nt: TGTGCGCTCCAGGCAGGGTTACACCCTGAAGCTTTCTTT
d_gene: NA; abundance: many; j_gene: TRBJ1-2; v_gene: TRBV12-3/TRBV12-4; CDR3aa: CASSLGTRGYTF; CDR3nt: TGTGCCAGCAGTTTAGGAACGAGAGGCTACACCTTC
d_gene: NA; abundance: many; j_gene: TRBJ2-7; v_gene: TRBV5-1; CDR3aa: CASSAGDERYEQYF; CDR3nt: TGCGCCAGCAGTGCGGGCGACGAACGCTACGAGCAGTACTTC
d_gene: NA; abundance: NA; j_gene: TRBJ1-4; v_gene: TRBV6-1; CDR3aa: CASSADYGEKLFF; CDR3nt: TGTGCCAGCAGTGCAGACTATGGTGAAAAACTGTTTTTT
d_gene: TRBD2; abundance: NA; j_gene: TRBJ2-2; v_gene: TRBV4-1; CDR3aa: CASSQDQVGGREGLTGELFF; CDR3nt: TGCGCCAGCAGCCAAGATCAAGTCGGGGGGCGGGAGGGCCTAACCGGGGAGCTGTTTTTT
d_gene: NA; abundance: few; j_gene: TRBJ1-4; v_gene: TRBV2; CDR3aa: CASKSGSTNEKLFF; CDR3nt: TGTGCCAGCAAATCAGGGTCGACGAATGAAAAACTGTTTTTT
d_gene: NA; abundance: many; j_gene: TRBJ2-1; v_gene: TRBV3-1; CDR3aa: CASSHKDGSYNEQFF; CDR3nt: TGTGCCAGCAGCCACAAGGATGGCTCCTACAATGAGCAGTTCTTC
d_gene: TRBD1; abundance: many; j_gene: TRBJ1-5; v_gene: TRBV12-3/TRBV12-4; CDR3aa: CASSFRQGSQPQHF; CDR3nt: TGTGCCAGCAGTTTTAGACAGGGAAGCCAGCCCCAGCATTTT
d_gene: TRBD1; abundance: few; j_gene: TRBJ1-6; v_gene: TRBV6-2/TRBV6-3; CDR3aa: CASRPDRESSPLHF; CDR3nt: TGTGCCAGCAGACCCGACAGGGAGTCTTCACCCCTCCACTTT
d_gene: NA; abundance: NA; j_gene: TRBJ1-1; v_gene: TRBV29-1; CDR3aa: CSVEIENTEAFF; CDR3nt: TGCAGCGTTGAGATTGAGAACACTGAAGCTTTCTTT
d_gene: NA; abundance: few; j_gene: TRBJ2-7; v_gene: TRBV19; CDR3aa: CASREQGRTYEQYF; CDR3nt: TGTGCCAGTAGGGAGCAGGGGCGGACCTACGAGCAGTACTTC
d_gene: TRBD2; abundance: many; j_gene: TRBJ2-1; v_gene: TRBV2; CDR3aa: CASRERGAFNEQFF; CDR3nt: TGTGCCAGCCGAGAGCGGGGGGCTTTTAATGAGCAGTTCTTC
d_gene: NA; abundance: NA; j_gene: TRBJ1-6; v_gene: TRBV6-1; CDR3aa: CASRVMDNSPLHF; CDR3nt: TGTGCCAGCAGGGTAATGGATAATTCACCCCTCCACTTT
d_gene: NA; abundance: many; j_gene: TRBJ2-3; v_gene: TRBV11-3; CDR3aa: CASSQGGDGPQYF; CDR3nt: TGTGCCAGCAGCCAGGGCGGGGACGGTCCGCAGTATTTT
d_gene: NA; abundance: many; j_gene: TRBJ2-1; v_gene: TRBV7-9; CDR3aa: CASSFGDEQFF; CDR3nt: TGTGCCAGCAGCTTTGGGGATGAGCAGTTCTTC
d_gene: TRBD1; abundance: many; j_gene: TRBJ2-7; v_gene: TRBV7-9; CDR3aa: CASSLAWTGMSEQYF; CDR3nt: TGTGCCAGCAGCTTAGCCTGGACAGGGATGAGCGAGCAGTACTTC
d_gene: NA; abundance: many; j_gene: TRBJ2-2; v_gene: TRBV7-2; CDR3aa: CAIQENPIYTGELFF; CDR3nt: TGTGCCATCCAAGAAAACCCTATATACACCGGGGAGCTGTTTTTT
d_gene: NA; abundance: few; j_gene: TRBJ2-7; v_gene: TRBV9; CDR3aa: CASSDGQETYEQYF; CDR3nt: TGTGCCAGCAGCGATGGGCAGGAGACCTACGAGCAGTACTTC
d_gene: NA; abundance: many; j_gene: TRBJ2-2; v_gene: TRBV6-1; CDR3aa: CASSRTLQGGNTGELFF; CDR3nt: TGTGCCAGCAGTCGTACCCTTCAGGGGGGGAACACCGGGGAGCTGTTTTTT
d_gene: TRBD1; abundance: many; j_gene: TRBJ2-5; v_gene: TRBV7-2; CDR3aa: CASSEGAGETQYF; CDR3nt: TGTGCCAGCAGCGAGGGGGCCGGAGAGACCCAGTACTTC
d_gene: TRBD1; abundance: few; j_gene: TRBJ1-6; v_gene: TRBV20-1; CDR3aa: CSARDAQGGYNSPLHF; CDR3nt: TGCAGTGCTAGAGACGCACAGGGGGGTTATAATTCACCCCTCCACTTT
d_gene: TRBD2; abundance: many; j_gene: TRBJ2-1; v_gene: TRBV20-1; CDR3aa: CSAFYWTSNPYNEQFF; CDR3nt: TGCAGTGCTTTCTATTGGACTAGCAATCCCTACAATGAGCAGTTCTTC
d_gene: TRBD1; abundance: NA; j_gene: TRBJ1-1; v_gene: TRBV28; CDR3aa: CASRPALTKGQTYF; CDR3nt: TGTGCCAGCAGACCCGCCCTTACAAAGGGACAGACCTACTTT
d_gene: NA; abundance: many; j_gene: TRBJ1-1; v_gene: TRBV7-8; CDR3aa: CASSFRPLVAEAFF; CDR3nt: TGTGCCAGCAGCTTTCGGCCTTTAGTGGCTGAAGCTTTCTTT
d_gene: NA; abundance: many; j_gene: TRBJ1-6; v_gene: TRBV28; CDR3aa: CASNTTPLRTRLHF; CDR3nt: TGTGCCAGCAACACCACCCCCCTCCGGACTCGTCTCCACTTT
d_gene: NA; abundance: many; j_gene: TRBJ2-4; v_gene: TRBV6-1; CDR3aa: CASVTGAKNIQYF; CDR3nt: TGTGCCAGCGTTACAGGGGCCAAAAACATTCAGTACTTC
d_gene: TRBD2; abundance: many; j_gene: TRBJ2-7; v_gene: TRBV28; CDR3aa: CASRSSGLAGGKSYEQYF; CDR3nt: TGTGCCAGCAGATCCTCGGGACTAGCGGGAGGGAAGAGCTACGAGCAGTACTTC
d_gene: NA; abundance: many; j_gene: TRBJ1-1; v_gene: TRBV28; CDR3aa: CASSPTLQNTEAFF; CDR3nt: TGTGCCAGCAGCCCGACCTTACAGAACACTGAAGCTTTCTTT
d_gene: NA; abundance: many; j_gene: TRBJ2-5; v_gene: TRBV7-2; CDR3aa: CASSSYLEETQYF; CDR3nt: TGTGCCAGCAGCTCGTACCTTGAGGAGACCCAGTACTTC
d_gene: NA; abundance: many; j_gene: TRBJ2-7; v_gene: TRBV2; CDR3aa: CASGKSIYEQYF; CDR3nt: TGTGCCAGCGGGAAATCGATCTACGAGCAGTACTTC
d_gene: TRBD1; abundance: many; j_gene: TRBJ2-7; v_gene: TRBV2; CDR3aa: CASSAGTDYEQYF; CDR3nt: TGTGCCAGCAGCGCCGGGACAGATTACGAGCAGTACTTC
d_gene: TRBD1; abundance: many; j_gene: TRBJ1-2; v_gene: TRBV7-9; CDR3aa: CASSSTGDYGYTF; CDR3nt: TGTGCCAGCAGTTCCACAGGGGACTATGGCTACACCTTC
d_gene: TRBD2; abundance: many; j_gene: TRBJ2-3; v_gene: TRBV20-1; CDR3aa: CSARPAGLSTDTQYF; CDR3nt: TGCAGTGCTCGTCCAGCGGGGCTTAGCACAGATACGCAGTATTTT
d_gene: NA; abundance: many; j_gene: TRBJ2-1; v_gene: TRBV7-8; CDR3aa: CASSHPIYLRQRNEQFF; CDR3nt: TGTGCCAGCAGCCATCCCATATATCTCAGACAACGCAATGAGCAGTTCTTC
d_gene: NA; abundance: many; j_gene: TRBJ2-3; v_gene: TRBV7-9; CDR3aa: CASSLGQVRDTQYF; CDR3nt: TGTGCCAGCAGCTTAGGACAGGTTCGGGATACGCAGTATTTT
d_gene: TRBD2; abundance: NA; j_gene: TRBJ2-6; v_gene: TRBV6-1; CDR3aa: CASSERTSGEAGANVLTF; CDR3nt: TGTGCCAGCAGTGAAAGAACTAGCGGGGAGGCGGGGGCCAACGTCCTGACTTTC
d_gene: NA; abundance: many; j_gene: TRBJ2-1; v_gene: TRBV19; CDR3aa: CASSIGTIRQYNEQFF; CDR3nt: TGTGCCAGTAGTATAGGGACGATCCGCCAATACAATGAGCAGTTCTTC
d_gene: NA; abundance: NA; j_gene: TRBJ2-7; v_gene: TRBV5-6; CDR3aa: CASSLSPSSSYEQYF; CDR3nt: TGTGCCAGCAGCTTATCCCCCTCGAGCTCCTACGAGCAGTACTTC
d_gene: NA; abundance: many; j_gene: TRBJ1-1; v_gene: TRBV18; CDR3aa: CASSPQGFSTETEAFF; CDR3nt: TGTGCCAGCTCACCTCAGGGATTCAGCACGGAAACTGAAGCTTTCTTT
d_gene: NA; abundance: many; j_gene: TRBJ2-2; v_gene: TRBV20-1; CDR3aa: CSARGPGNTGELFF; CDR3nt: TGCAGTGCTAGGGGACCGGGGAACACCGGGGAGCTGTTTTTT
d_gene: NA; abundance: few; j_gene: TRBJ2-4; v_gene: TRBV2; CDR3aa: CASSDSLIAKNIQYF; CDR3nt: TGTGCCAGCAGTGATAGCCTAATAGCCAAAAACATTCAGTACTTC
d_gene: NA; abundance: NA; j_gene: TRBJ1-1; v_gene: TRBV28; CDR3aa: CASRDLMNTEAFF; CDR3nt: TGTGCCAGCCGGGACCTTATGAACACTGAAGCTTTCTTT
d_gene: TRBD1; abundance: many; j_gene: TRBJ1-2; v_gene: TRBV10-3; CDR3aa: CAIIQDRGGGYTF; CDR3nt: TGTGCCATCATCCAGGACAGGGGTGGTGGCTACACCTTC
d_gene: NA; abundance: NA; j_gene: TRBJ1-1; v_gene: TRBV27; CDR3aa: CASSFGLGGPDAFF; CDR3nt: TGTGCCAGCAGTTTTGGACTGGGGGGGCCTGATGCTTTCTTT
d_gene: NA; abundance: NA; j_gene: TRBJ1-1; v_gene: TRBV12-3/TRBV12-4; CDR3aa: CASSPRTMNTEAFF; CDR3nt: TGTGCCAGCAGTCCGCGGACAATGAACACTGAAGCTTTCTTT
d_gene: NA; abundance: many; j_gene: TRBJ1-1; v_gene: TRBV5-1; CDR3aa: CASSSGRKLNTEAFF; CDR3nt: TGCGCCAGCAGCTCGGGACGGAAACTGAACACTGAAGCTTTCTTT
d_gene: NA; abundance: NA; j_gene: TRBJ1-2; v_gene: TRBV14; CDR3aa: CASSQEGQYYGYTF; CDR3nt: TGTGCCAGCAGCCAAGAAGGGCAGTACTATGGCTACACCTTC
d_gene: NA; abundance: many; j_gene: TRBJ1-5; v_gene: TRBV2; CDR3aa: CASRPGGIGNQPQHF; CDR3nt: TGTGCCAGCAGGCCCGGGGGGATCGGAAATCAGCCCCAGCATTTT
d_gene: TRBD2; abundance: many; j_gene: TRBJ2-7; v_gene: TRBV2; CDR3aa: CASQTSGSSYEQYF; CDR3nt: TGTGCCAGCCAGACTAGCGGCAGCTCCTACGAGCAGTACTTC
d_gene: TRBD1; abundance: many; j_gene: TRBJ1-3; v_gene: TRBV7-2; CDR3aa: CASSLGVGTGGYGNTIYF; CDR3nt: TGTGCCAGCAGCTTAGGGGTCGGGACAGGAGGTTATGGAAACACCATATATTTT
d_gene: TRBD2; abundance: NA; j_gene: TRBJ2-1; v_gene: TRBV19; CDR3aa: CASSRSGGVYNEQFF; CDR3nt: TGTGCCAGTAGTAGGTCGGGGGGGGTCTACAATGAGCAGTTCTTC
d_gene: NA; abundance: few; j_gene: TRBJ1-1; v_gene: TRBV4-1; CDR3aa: CASSQEQGTEAFF; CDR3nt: TGCGCCAGCAGCCAGGAACAGGGCACTGAAGCTTTCTTT
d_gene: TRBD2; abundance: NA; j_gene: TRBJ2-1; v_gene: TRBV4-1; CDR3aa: CASRISGGYNEQFF; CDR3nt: TGCGCCAGCAGGATTAGCGGGGGTTACAATGAGCAGTTCTTC
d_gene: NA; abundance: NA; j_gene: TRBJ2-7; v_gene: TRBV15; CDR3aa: CATRDSDGLGHEQYF; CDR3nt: TGTGCCACCAGAGATTCGGACGGGCTCGGCCACGAGCAGTACTTC
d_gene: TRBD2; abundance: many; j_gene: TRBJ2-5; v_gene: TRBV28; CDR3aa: CASSPSGTNRKTQYF; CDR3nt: TGTGCCAGCAGTCCGAGCGGGACGAATAGAAAGACCCAGTACTTC
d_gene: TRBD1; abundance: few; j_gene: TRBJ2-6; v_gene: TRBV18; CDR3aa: CASSPRDSFLSGANVLTF; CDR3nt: TGTGCCAGCTCACCGAGGGACAGTTTCTTATCTGGGGCCAACGTCCTGACTTTC
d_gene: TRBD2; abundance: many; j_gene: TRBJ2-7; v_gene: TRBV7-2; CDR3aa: CASLAGLAGGIFYEQYF; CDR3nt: TGTGCCAGCCTCGCGGGACTAGCGGGAGGAATCTTCTACGAGCAGTACTTC